This paragraph covers one T cell receptor (beta chain) sequence. Its antigen is not known. TCR beta cDNA was prepared out of about 510 ng total RNA by means of a constant-region primer. Nested multiplex PCR, run for three rounds with slightly modified ARM-PCR, yielded TCR beta libraries. The study ran its first two PCR rounds for roughly 10 cycles each, using TRBV1-TRBV30 forward primers and a C-beta reverse primer. TCRdb re-called the multiplex PCR reads with MiXCR, one entry per CDR3 protein. In the table there are approximately 300,000 distinct CDR3 sequences, 50% to 70% of which are singletons. CDR1 and CDR2 from the germline V gene are GTSNPN and SVGIG (reference sequence). The CDR3 covers 13 residues. The sample originates from a study of tumor-infiltrating lymphocytes in primary liver carcinoma. Study results and caveats: Tumor-blood pairs (like tumor-adjacent pairs) overlapped less than tumor region pairs did.

Unsorted whole blood supplied the blood RNA, and germline DNA was isolated too. Specimen: peripheral blood. The source is a man in his forties or fifties with primary liver carcinoma and hepatitis B virus infection. This chain joins TRBV30 and TRBJ2-2; possible D gene TRBD1, 6 bases. This CDR3 is CAFQGIHTGELFF. CDR3 nucleotide sequence: TGTGCTTTCCAGGGGATCCACACCGGGGAGCTGTTTTTT. Full variable domain (rest looked up from reference TRBV30 and TRBJ2-2): SQTIHQWPATLVQPVGSPLSLECTVEGTSNPNLYWYRQAAGRGLQLLFYSVGIGQISSEVPQNLSASRPQDRQFILSSKKLLLSDSGFYLCAFQGIHTGELFFGEGSRLTVL.